The rows below give T cell receptor beta chains drawn from one sample of a study of CD4 T cell repertoires in COVID-19. Here immunoSEQ multiplex PCR was the method, and the copy in TCRdb shows in-frame clones only, minus some. This table has 65,000 to 95,000 clones, about four fifths appearing once. The specimen was CD4+ T cells from peripheral blood, collected after recovery from COVID-19. These receptors originate from a human donor who had COVID-19. Each CDR3 is given with its conserved first and last residue. The D gene is left open where the match is weak. Clone size is shown for a subset of rows, as once, few, many or a class of expanded clone.

v_gene	abundance	d_gene	j_gene	CDR3nt	CDR3aa
TRBV29-1	.	TRBD1	TRBJ2-7	TGCAGCGTTGGGGACAGCTCCTACGAGCAGTACTTC	CSVGDSSYEQYF
TRBV19	.	.	TRBJ2-3	TGTGCCACCCACCGAGGGGGAGGGAGCACAGATACGCAGTATTTT	CATHRGGGSTDTQYF
TRBV5-1	once	.	TRBJ2-7	TGCGCCAGCAGCCAGACAGGCTACGAGCAGTACTTC	CASSQTGYEQYF
TRBV4-1	.	.	TRBJ2-4	TGCGCCAGCAGCCGCGAAGTCCTGACAGGACAAAACATTCAGTACTTC	CASSREVLTGQNIQYF
TRBV10-1	.	TRBD2	TRBJ2-3	TGCGCCAGCAGTGACCGGGGGGGCGAAGATACGCAGTATTTT	CASSDRGGEDTQYF
TRBV9	.	.	TRBJ2-3	TGTGCCAGCAGCGTAGATCCGGGAGTAGGGGCAGATACGCAGTATTTT	CASSVDPGVGADTQYF
TRBV19	.	.	TRBJ2-2	TGTGCCAGTAGTACCAACACCGGGGAGCTGTTTTTT	CASSTNTGELFF
TRBV18	.	.	TRBJ1-5	TGTGCCAGCACTACAGATAGCAATCAGCCCCAGCATTTT	CASTTDSNQPQHF
TRBV7-8	.	TRBD1	TRBJ1-5	TGTGCCAGCAGCTTACGTTCAGGGGGCGACGGCCAGCCCCAGCATTTT	CASSLRSGGDGQPQHF
TRBV7-2	.	TRBD2	TRBJ2-5	TGTGCCAGCAGCTCCATCGGCGGGGGGGGAGAGACCCAGTACTTC	CASSSIGGGGETQYF
TRBV18	.	.	TRBJ1-6	TGTGCCAGCTCACCCTCTATAGTCGGACTGACAAATTCACCCCTCCACTTT	CASSPSIVGLTNSPLHF
TRBV9	.	.	TRBJ2-1	TGTGCCAGCAGCGTAGACGGGGCCCGCAATGAGCAGTTCTTC	CASSVDGARNEQFF
TRBV7-2	medium-sized	.	TRBJ1-2	TGTGCCAGCAGCTCGACAGGAACCTATGGCTACACCTTC	CASSSTGTYGYTF
TRBV2	.	.	TRBJ1-3	TGTGCCAGCAGTCAGATCTCTGGAAACACCATATATTTT	CASSQISGNTIYF
TRBV9	.	.	TRBJ1-1	TGTGCCAGCAGCGTAGCGTGGGACACTGAAGCTTTCTTT	CASSVAWDTEAFF
TRBV19	.	.	TRBJ1-1	TGTGCCAGTAACCCCCGCAGGGGAGGGGTCACTGAAGCTTTCTTT	CASNPRRGGVTEAFF
TRBV19	.	TRBD1	TRBJ2-1	TGTGCCAGTAGTCCTACCGGGACAGGGAAAGTTGAGCAGTTCTTC	CASSPTGTGKVEQFF
TRBV28	.	TRBD2	TRBJ2-7	TGTGCCAGCAGTTTCAGGCGGACTAGCGGGAGTGGGTACGAGCAGTACTTC	CASSFRRTSGSGYEQYF
TRBV6-5	.	TRBD1	TRBJ1-2	TGTGCCAGCAGTCCTCGGGACAGGGATGGCTACACCTTC	CASSPRDRDGYTF
TRBV7-9	.	.	TRBJ2-1	TGTGCCAGCAGCACGCAGAGCAATGAGCAGTTCTTC	CASSTQSNEQFF
TRBV2	.	.	TRBJ1-1	TGTGCCAGCAGTGAGCAGGGCCTATCGGACACTGAAGCTTTCTTT	CASSEQGLSDTEAFF
TRBV23-1	once	.	TRBJ1-4	TGCGCCAGCAGTCAATCGAGTAGGGGGGGCTGGGAAAAACTGTTTTTT	CASSQSSRGGWEKLFF
TRBV10-1	once	TRBD1	TRBJ2-3	TGCGCCAGCTCTACGACAGGGGTATCCACAGATACGCAGTATTTT	CASSTTGVSTDTQYF
TRBV10-3	.	.	TRBJ2-3	TGTGCCATCAGTGGGAAGGCGGAAGATACGCAGTATTTT	CAISGKAEDTQYF
TRBV29-1	.	.	TRBJ2-3	TGCAGCGCCAGACAGGGAGGGACAGATACGCAGTATTTT	CSARQGGTDTQYF
TRBV6-6	.	TRBD1	TRBJ1-6	TGTGCCAGCAGCCAGGGACAGGGCGCTTCACCCCTCCACTTT	CASSQGQGASPLHF
TRBV18	.	TRBD1	TRBJ1-3	TGTGCCAGCTCACCACGACCGGGACAGGGGGCGAACCTTGGAAACACCATATATTTT	CASSPRPGQGANLGNTIYF
TRBV6-4	.	TRBD2	TRBJ2-5	TGTGCCAGCATCCAGCGGGAGTACGGCGAGACCCAGTACTTC	CASIQREYGETQYF
TRBV6-5	.	.	TRBJ1-1	TGTGCCAGCAGTTACTCGAGGGGGGAGGCTGAAGCTTTCTTT	CASSYSRGEAEAFF
TRBV5-1	.	.	TRBJ2-3	TGCGCCAGCAGCTCCCCCCCCGGCGGGGTTAGCACAGATACGCAGTATTTT	CASSSPPGGVSTDTQYF
TRBV21-1	.	.	TRBJ1-2	TGTGCCAGCAGCAAAGCAGTGGGAACCGCGCAATATGGCTACACCTTC	CASSKAVGTAQYGYTF
TRBV7-2	.	.	TRBJ2-7	TGTGCCAGCAGCTTAAAGACCGAATCCGAGCAGTACTTC	CASSLKTESEQYF
TRBV25-1	.	.	TRBJ2-7	TGTGCCAGCAGTGAATCAGGGTTCGCCTACGAGCAGTACTTC	CASSESGFAYEQYF
TRBV20-1	.	.	TRBJ1-5	TGCAGTGCTAGTGAGGGGCCCTATAGCAATCAGCCCCAGCATTTT	CSASEGPYSNQPQHF
TRBV9	.	TRBD2	TRBJ2-3	TGTGCCAGCAGTCCCCCCCTAGCGGAGGGCACAGATACGCAGTATTTT	CASSPPLAEGTDTQYF
TRBV3-1/TRBV3-2	.	TRBD1	TRBJ2-2	TGTGCCAGCAGCCCCATTCCTGGGACAGGGGACACCGGGGAGCTGTTTTTT	CASSPIPGTGDTGELFF
TRBV5-1	.	.	TRBJ2-5	TGCGCCAGCAGCTTAATTCACGCCCAAGAGACCCAGTACTTC	CASSLIHAQETQYF
TRBV11-3	.	.	TRBJ2-2	TGTGCCAGCAGCTTAGGGACGGCCTCGAACACCGGGGAGCTGTTTTTT	CASSLGTASNTGELFF
TRBV11-3	.	.	TRBJ2-7	TGTGCCAGCAGCTTAGGCCCTCCACTCAGCTACGAGCAGTACTTC	CASSLGPPLSYEQYF
TRBV4-1	.	.	TRBJ1-3	TGCGCCAGCAGCCAAGAACCTACACCCAACTCTGGAAACACCATATATTTT	CASSQEPTPNSGNTIYF